Listed here are 7 T cell receptor beta chains from one sample, sequenced in a study of blood T cell repertoires in COVID-19. TCRdb keeps only in-frame clones here, not all; method: immunoSEQ multiplex PCR. The sample holds around 91,000 clones; about 85% are singletons and the top ten take about 38%. The sequenced sample consisted of peripheral blood. The receptors here all came from a man of 80 years or more with acute or convalescent COVID-19.

About this clone itself: Other DNA sequences in the same sample also yield this CDR3. This chain uses TRBV19 with TRBJ1-1; D is perhaps TRBD1 (6 bases). The V end was cut by 3 bases, the J end by 1 base, with 12 bases between. Germline values: CDR1 LNHDA, CDR2 SQIVND (reference sequence). The CDR3 totals 15 residues. The CDR3 bases are TGTGCCAGTAGTATTGGACAGACCAAGAACACTGAAGCTTTCTTT. It is translated as CASSIGQTKNTEAFF.

This rearrangement joins TRBV19 to TRBJ2-3; 7 nucleotides align to TRBD2. V was clipped by 4 bases and J by 8 bases; unmatched bases: 3. The CDR3 contains 12 residues. Germline CDR1 reads LNHDA; CDR2 reads SQIVND (reference sequence). The CDR3, as DNA: TGTGCCAGTAGTAGCGCGGGGGTTACGCAGTATTTT. Translated, it gives CASSSAGVTQYF.

This chain uses TRBV6-5 with TRBJ1-5; D remains unclear. This CDR3 contains 14 residues. V shed 5 bases and J shed 1 base, with 9 bases lying between them. Germline values: CDR1 MNHEY, CDR2 SVGAGI. For the CDR3, the DNA is TGTGCCAGCAGTCCCCTCGGGAGCAATCAGCCCCAGCATTTT. Amino acid sequence: CASSPLGSNQPQHF.

This clone has a single count. Written as DNA, the CDR3 is TGTGCCAGTAGTCGGACAGGGATTGGAGATACGCAGTATTTT. Translation: CASSRTGIGDTQYF. V and J are TRBV19 and TRBJ2-3; 8 nucleotides line up with TRBD1. Germline-derived CDR1 and CDR2 are LNHDA and SQIVND (reference sequence). The trim removed 5 bases at V and 5 bases at J, leaving 6 bases unmatched. The CDR3 has 14 residues.

The chain recombines TRBV29-1 with TRBJ1-3; unclear D gene. V gave up 2 bases and J gave up 0 bases, with 8 bases separating them. CDR3 length: 14 amino acids. The germline V gene has CDR1 SQVTM and CDR2 ANQGSEA. CDR3 sequence (DNA): TGCAGCGTTGAATCTCCCAGCTCTGGAAACACCATATATTTT. Translated, it gives CSVESPSSGNTIYF.

A single count supports this clone. The chain is built from TRBV10-3 and TRBJ2-6; 8 nucleotides match TRBD2. Germline lookup yields CDR1 ENHRY and CDR2 SYGVKD. This CDR3 comprises 18 residues. V was clipped by 3 bases and J by 0 bases; unmatched bases: 7. CDR3 DNA: TGTGCCATCAGTGAAGACTTGCGGGAGGTCTCTGGGGCCAACGTCCTGACTTTC. Protein: CAISEDLREVSGANVLTF.

The J gene is TRBJ1-3, the V gene TRBV12-3 or TRBV12-4; D perhaps matches TRBD1 (5 bases). The CDR3 is 13 amino acids. V was trimmed by 10 bases and J by 0 bases, leaving 10 bases between them. CDR3 in DNA: TGTGCCACCGACAGCAACTCTGGAAACACCATATATTTT. Protein product: CATDSNSGNTIYF.